This TCR beta chain stems from a study of T cells in women clearing cervical HPV infection. About this clone itself: The read stops 3 residues short of the end of the CDR3; the missing end is completed from the germline J gene.

All participants had a single incident cervical HPV16 infection, and prevalent HPV16 infections were excluded. Deletions cut 1 base from V and 5 bases from J, with 9 bases between. Germline V gives CDR1 SGHTA, CDR2 FQGNSA. The CDR3 totals 13 residues. Sequencing used immunoSEQ multiplex PCR; TCRdb keeps in-frame clones, though not all of them. Its listing shows 40,000 to 45,000 clones. The chain combines TRBV7-2 with TRBJ2-7; D is uncertain. The TCR sequence derives from a woman aged 18-70 years with a cervical HPV16 infection that either progressed to CIN3+ or cleared (not recorded which). Sequencing used blood buffy coat. The CDR3 loop is CASSLVGPNEQYF. The DNA read from the CDR3 is TGTGCCAGCAGCTTAGTAGGGCCGAACGAG.